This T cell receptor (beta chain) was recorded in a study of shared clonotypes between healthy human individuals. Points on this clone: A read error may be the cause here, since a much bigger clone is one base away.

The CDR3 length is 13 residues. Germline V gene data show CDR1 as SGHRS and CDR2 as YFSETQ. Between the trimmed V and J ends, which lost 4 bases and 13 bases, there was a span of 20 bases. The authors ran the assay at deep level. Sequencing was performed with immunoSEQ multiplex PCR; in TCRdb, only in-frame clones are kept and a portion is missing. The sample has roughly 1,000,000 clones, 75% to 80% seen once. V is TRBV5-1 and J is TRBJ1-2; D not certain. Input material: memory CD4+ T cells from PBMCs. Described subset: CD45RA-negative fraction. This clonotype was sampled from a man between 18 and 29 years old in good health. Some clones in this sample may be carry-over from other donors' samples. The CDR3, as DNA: TGCGCCAGCAGCCCGTCCGGGGAGTTCAGCTGCACCTTC. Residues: CASSPSGEFSCTF.